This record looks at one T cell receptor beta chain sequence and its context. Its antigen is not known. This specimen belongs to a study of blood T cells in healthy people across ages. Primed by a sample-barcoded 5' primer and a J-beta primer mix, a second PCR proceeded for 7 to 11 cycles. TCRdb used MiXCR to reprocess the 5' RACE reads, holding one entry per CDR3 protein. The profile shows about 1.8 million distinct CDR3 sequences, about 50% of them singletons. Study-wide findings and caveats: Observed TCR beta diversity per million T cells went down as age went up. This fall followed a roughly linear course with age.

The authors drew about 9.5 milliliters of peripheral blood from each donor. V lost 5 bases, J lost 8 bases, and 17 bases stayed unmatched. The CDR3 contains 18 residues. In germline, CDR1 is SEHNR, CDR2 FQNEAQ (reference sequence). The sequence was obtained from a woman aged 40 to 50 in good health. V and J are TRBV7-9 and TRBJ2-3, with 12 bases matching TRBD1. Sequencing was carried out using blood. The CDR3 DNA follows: TGTGCCAGCAGCGCTACGGGACAGGGGGCTGGGTTAGCAGGTACGCAGTATTTT. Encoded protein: CASSATGQGAGLAGTQYF.